The T cell receptor beta chain under discussion was sequenced for a study of beta chain features in type 1 diabetes. This clone was counted once. As yet, its antigen is unknown. The whole isolated RNA underwent reverse transcription, so sequencing captured expressed TCRB transcripts. Each sample of naive, central memory or regulatory T cells had, on average, roughly 3.6 million reads. TCRdb's table, derived via immunoSEQ multiplex PCR, lists solely in-frame clones and lacks some. Of about 260,000 clones in the sample, around 65% were seen once. The germline V gene encodes CDR1 GTSNPN and CDR2 SVGIG (reference sequence). CDR3 length equals 12 residues. Trimming took 4 bases from V and 7 from J; bases not matched to a gene: 6. Study conclusions and caveats: Unsettled here was the matter of whether HLA type influences TCRB rearrangement. Researchers report that Type 1 diabetes patients had moderately but significantly shorter TCRB CDR3s across all four CD4+ subsets. There were fewer insertions and more deletions at the VDJ junctions of type 1 diabetes patients.

This sequence joins TRBV30 and TRBJ2-7, with 8 bases fitting TRBD1. The sample was naive CD4+ T cells from blood. This TCR was sampled from a man aged 30 to 39 in good health. This CDR3 is CAWTQGAREQYF. CDR3 nucleotide sequence: TGTGCCTGGACCCAGGGGGCGCGGGAGCAGTACTTC.